The TCR beta chain described here comes from a study of cytotoxic CD8 clonotypes in ibrutinib-treated CLL (dated by TCRdb to 2020 to 2022). With respect to the entire study: The cohort had eleven to twelve relapsed/refractory and about 15 treatment-naive patients; around 17 were IGHV unmutated. Cryopreserved peripheral blood mononuclear cells were collected at three points: before therapy, at response, and at either sustained remission or disease progression. Every remission and progressive disease sample was obtained while ibrutinib was still being received by the patients. On average, each sample yielded approximately 250,000 productive templates and tens of thousands of productive rearrangements. Response samples were taken after a median of approximately eleven months on treatment, ranging from about 6 to 36 months. Of the approximately 87 people in the trial, 26 had longitudinal samples available. Partial responses were observed in 24 patients and complete responses in 2; after a median follow-up of 68 months, remission was maintained in roughly 15 patients and progression was observed in roughly 12.

The time point label, read with the paper, signifies: less than 30 months on ibrutinib. For TCR beta library preparation, 1.5 to 2 micrograms of genomic DNA were extracted from the cryopreserved PBMCs. Longitudinal blood samples from CLL patients on ibrutinib monotherapy were analyzed using high-throughput TCR beta sequencing. Patients were enrolled in a phase 2 open-label single-center ibrutinib monotherapy trial. Each clonotype received, on average, about 10x coverage in deep resolution sequencing performed on a MiSeq, where the target depth lay between 1 in 1 million and 1 in 200,000 T cells. The immunoSEQ hsTCRB Kit was used to generate TCR beta libraries. On the study's bioinformatics: Data were analyzed with ImmunoSEQ Data Assistant and ImmunoSEQ Analyzer, with V, D and J genes assigned per IMGT definitions. Clonality was computed as one minus normalized Shannon entropy of productive rearrangement frequencies, ranging from 0 to 1. Only overrepresented clonotypes making up at least 0.05% of each patient's repertoire were included in the public clonotype analysis. Repertoires from some 13 age-matched healthy donors in immuneACCESS were used as clonality controls. TCRdb retrieved this table from immuneACCESS and kept in-frame rearrangements only. Not all clones are present; in checked studies, unresolved V genes account for under half, and no reason is known for the remainder. The V and J calls and clone size come from that table; D and trimming were worked out from the DNA. Here the sample has around 52,000 clones; around 60% occur a single time. Around 21% of the sample is held by the ten biggest clonotypes.

On this clone: This receptor's antigen is unknown. Per-base qualities were not stored, and no clone one base away is much larger.

Study-level results and caveats: Baseline clonality was found to be higher than that of age-matched healthy donors and was strongly correlated with circulating CD8+ T-cell counts. An increase in clonality was observed at ibrutinib response, with clonality remaining stable during sustained remission and falling back toward baseline at progression. Public clonotypes were rare and either shrank or stayed stable during treatment, and the rise in clonality at ibrutinib response reflected expansion of private clonotypes. Sampling times were not matched between patients in sustained remission and patients whose disease was progressing, and lymph node repertoires were not examined.

The germline V gene yields SNHLY for CDR1 and FYNNEI for CDR2. Trimming removed 5 bases from V and 2 bases from J, leaving 10 bases between the germline ends. The CDR3 runs 13 amino acids, cysteine and phenylalanine included. Only CDR3 DNA remains: 39 bases, in frame from the first base. The sample was PBMCs, taken after 24 months of ibrutinib treatment. The sequence links TRBV2 to TRBJ2-7, with the D gene not clear enough to name. The TCR was taken from a human donor with chronic lymphocytic leukemia. The CDR3 region reads CASSLLRTYEQYF. The DNA is as follows: TGTGCCAGCAGTCTCCTACGAACCTACGAGCAGTACTTC.